The present TCR beta chain was sequenced within a study of blood T cell repertoires in COVID-19. The overall study: Acute-phase and convalescent COVID-19 samples originated in the United States, Italy and Spain.

Repertoires were generated with immunoSEQ multiplex PCR, while TCRdb's copy carries only in-frame clones and drops some. The sample yields approximately 210,000 clones, roughly four fifths seen once. Germline V lookup: CDR1 KGHDR, CDR2 SFDVKD. The CDR3 extends over 14 amino acids. With 2 bases removed from V and 3 bases from J, the gap between germline ends came to 7 bases. The study recruited people aged about 18 to 90 years across under 25 US areas. Sequencing input: PBMCs or T cells enriched from blood (not recorded which). The TCR originated in a man aged 35 to 55 who had recovered from COVID-19. The chain carries TRBV24-1 and TRBJ1-5, with D unresolved. The CDR3 region has the DNA TGTGCCACCAGTGATTCCGGTTACAATCAGCCCCAGCATTTT. Translating gives CATSDSGYNQPQHF.